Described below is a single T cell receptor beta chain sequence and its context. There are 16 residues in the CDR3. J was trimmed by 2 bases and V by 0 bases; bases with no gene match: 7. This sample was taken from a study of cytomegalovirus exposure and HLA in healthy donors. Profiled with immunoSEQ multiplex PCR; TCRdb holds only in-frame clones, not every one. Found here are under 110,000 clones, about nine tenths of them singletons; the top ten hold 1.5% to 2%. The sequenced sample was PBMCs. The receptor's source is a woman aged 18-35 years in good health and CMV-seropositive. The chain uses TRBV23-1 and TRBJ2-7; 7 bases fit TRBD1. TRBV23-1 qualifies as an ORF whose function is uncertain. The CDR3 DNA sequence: TGCGCCAGCAGTCAATCGCGGACAGGTCGTCCCTACGAGCAGTACGTC. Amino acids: CASSQSRTGRPYEQYV.